The rows below give T cell receptor beta chains drawn from one sample of a study of cytomegalovirus exposure and HLA in healthy donors. The protocol was immunoSEQ multiplex PCR, while the TCRdb copy is restricted to in-frame clones and leaves out a portion. Altogether about 180,000 clones are present, over 80% being singletons, with the ten largest covering approximately 1.5%. Sequenced: PBMCs. The receptors were sampled from a middle-aged man in good health and CMV-seronegative. Each CDR3 is given with its conserved first and last residue. Each record gives: J gene, D gene, V gene, clone size, CDR3 DNA, CDR3 protein. A D gene is named only where the DNA matches it firmly. A clone size is listed for some rows: how often the clone was seen (once, few, many), or a class if it is expanded.

J: TRBJ2-7
D: NA
V: TRBV28
size: once
DNA: TGTGCCAGCAGTTTACAACCCGCAGGGGACGAGCAGTACTTC
CDR3: CASSLQPAGDEQYF

J: TRBJ2-7
D: TRBD2
V: TRBV29-1
size: NA
DNA: TGCAGCGTTGGACTGCAACGGGGACTAGCGGGCGACTACGAGCAGTACTTC
CDR3: CSVGLQRGLAGDYEQYF

J: TRBJ2-1
D: TRBD2
V: TRBV6-5
size: NA
DNA: TGTGCCAGCAGGAAGGGGACTACACGGATCAATGAGCAGTTCTTC
CDR3: CASRKGTTRINEQFF

J: TRBJ2-2
D: NA
V: TRBV7-3
size: once
DNA: TGTGCCAGCAGCCCGGTTTTAGCCTACACCGGGGAGCTGTTTTTT
CDR3: CASSPVLAYTGELFF

J: TRBJ2-7
D: NA
V: TRBV9
size: NA
DNA: TGTGCCAGCAGCGAGAGTAAGGGCAGGGGCTCCTACGAGCAGTACTTC
CDR3: CASSESKGRGSYEQYF

J: TRBJ2-3
D: TRBD2
V: TRBV6-5
size: once
DNA: TGTGCCAGCAGTCAACCCGGACTAGCAGTTGATACGCAGTATTTT
CDR3: CASSQPGLAVDTQYF

J: TRBJ2-3
D: NA
V: TRBV5-1
size: once
DNA: TGCGCCAGCAGCTTAGGGGGAGTCACAGATACGCAGTATTTT
CDR3: CASSLGGVTDTQYF

J: TRBJ2-2
D: TRBD1
V: TRBV19
size: NA
DNA: TGTGCCAGTACCCCCGGGGGACAGGGGACCGGGGAGCTGTTTTTT
CDR3: CASTPGGQGTGELFF

J: TRBJ2-7
D: TRBD1
V: TRBV29-1
size: once
DNA: TGCAGCGTTGAAAAGGGGACAGGGGGTTCCTACGAGCAGTACTTC
CDR3: CSVEKGTGGSYEQYF

J: TRBJ1-5
D: NA
V: TRBV18
size: few
DNA: TGTGCCAGCTCACCGGAGGTGGTGGGCAATCAGCCCCAGCATTTT
CDR3: CASSPEVVGNQPQHF

J: TRBJ2-7
D: NA
V: TRBV7-9
size: NA
DNA: TGTGCCAGCAGCCCTACATGGGGGGAGAAAGGCAACGAGCAGTACTTC
CDR3: CASSPTWGEKGNEQYF

J: TRBJ2-2
D: TRBD2
V: TRBV25-1
size: few
DNA: TGTGCCAGCAGTGGTCGGACTAGCGGGAGTCCGTTCGGGGAGCTGTTTTTT
CDR3: CASSGRTSGSPFGELFF

J: TRBJ2-5
D: NA
V: TRBV28
size: NA
DNA: TGTGCCAGCACCCCCCCGGGGGAGACCCAGTACTTC
CDR3: CASTPPGETQYF

J: TRBJ2-7
D: TRBD2
V: TRBV9
size: once
DNA: TGTGCCAGCAGCCTTCTCGCTAGCGGCTTCTACGAGCAGTACTTC
CDR3: CASSLLASGFYEQYF

J: TRBJ2-1
D: TRBD2
V: TRBV18
size: NA
DNA: TGTGCCAGCTCACCGGGACTAGCGGGAGCAAGCGGATGGTATGAGCAGTTCTTC
CDR3: CASSPGLAGASGWYEQFF

J: TRBJ2-7
D: NA
V: TRBV7-2
size: NA
DNA: TGTGCCAGCAGCTGGGGTCGGAGGGGCGGCGAGCAGTACTTC
CDR3: CASSWGRRGGEQYF

J: TRBJ2-2
D: TRBD1
V: TRBV19
size: NA
DNA: TGTGCCAGTAGTCCCCAACGGACAGGTCTCGGCACCGGGGAGCTGTTTTTT
CDR3: CASSPQRTGLGTGELFF

J: TRBJ2-6
D: NA
V: TRBV18
size: few
DNA: TGTGCCAGCTCACAACAGGGATCTGGGGCCAACGTCCTGACTTTC
CDR3: CASSQQGSGANVLTF

J: TRBJ2-1
D: NA
V: TRBV11-3
size: NA
DNA: TGTGCCAGCAGCTTGGGGGGTGTCTCCTACAATGAGCAGTTCTTC
CDR3: CASSLGGVSYNEQFF

J: TRBJ1-4
D: TRBD1
V: TRBV19
size: NA
DNA: TGTGCCAGTAGTCCCGGACAGGGGTTTGAAAAACTGTTTTTT
CDR3: CASSPGQGFEKLFF

J: TRBJ2-1
D: TRBD2
V: TRBV10-3
size: NA
DNA: TGTGCCATCGGACTAGCGGGGGCCCCTGGGCAGTTCTTC
CDR3: CAIGLAGAPGQFF

J: TRBJ2-2
D: TRBD2
V: TRBV9
size: once
DNA: TGTGCCAGCAGCGTAGTAGCGGGAGGGCCTAACACCGGGGAGCTGTTTTTT
CDR3: CASSVVAGGPNTGELFF

J: TRBJ2-4
D: TRBD1
V: TRBV6-1
size: once
DNA: TGTGCCAGCAGTGCGGGACAGTTAGCCAAAAACATTCAGTACTTC
CDR3: CASSAGQLAKNIQYF

J: TRBJ2-7
D: TRBD1
V: TRBV18
size: NA
DNA: TGTGCCAGCTCACCACGACAGGGGATCGGCTACGAGCAGTACTTC
CDR3: CASSPRQGIGYEQYF

J: TRBJ2-2
D: TRBD1
V: TRBV9
size: NA
DNA: TGTGCCAGCAGCGTAAGGGGACAGGTTAACACCGGGGAGCTGTTTTTT
CDR3: CASSVRGQVNTGELFF

J: TRBJ2-3
D: TRBD1
V: TRBV27
size: NA
DNA: TGTGCCAGCAGTTCCAAGGACAGGGGGCGCGTAGATACGCAGTATTTT
CDR3: CASSSKDRGRVDTQYF

J: TRBJ2-3
D: NA
V: TRBV6-6
size: NA
DNA: TGTGCCAGCAGCTTTATGACAGGTAGCACAGATACGCAGTATTTT
CDR3: CASSFMTGSTDTQYF

J: TRBJ2-7
D: TRBD2
V: TRBV5-4
size: NA
DNA: TGTGCCAGCAGCTTGACTAGCGGGGCAGCCTACGAGCAGTACTTC
CDR3: CASSLTSGAAYEQYF

J: TRBJ1-2
D: TRBD1
V: TRBV13
size: once
DNA: TGTGCCAGCAGCCCTAGACAGGGTTGGTATGGCTACACCTTC
CDR3: CASSPRQGWYGYTF

J: TRBJ2-5
D: TRBD2
V: TRBV5-4
size: few
DNA: TGTGCCAGCAGCTTCCCGGGAGGGGGGACCCAGTACTTC
CDR3: CASSFPGGGTQYF

J: TRBJ1-1
D: NA
V: TRBV9
size: NA
DNA: TGTGCCAGCAGCGTAGCGGACAAGAGGAACACTGAAGCTTTCTTT
CDR3: CASSVADKRNTEAFF